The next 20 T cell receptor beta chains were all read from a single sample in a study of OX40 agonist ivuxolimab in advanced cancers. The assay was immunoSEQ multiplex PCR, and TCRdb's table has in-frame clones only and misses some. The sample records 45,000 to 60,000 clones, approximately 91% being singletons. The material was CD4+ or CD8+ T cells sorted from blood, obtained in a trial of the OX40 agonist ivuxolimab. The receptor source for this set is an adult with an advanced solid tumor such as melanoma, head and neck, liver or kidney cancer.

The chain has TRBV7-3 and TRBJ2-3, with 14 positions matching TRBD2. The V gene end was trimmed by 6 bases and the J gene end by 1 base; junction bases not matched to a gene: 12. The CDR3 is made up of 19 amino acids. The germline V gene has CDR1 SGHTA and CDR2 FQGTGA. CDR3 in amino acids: CASRQSVGLAGGGTDTQYF. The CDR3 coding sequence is TGTGCCAGCAGGCAAAGTGTCGGACTAGCGGGAGGTGGCACAGATACGCAGTATTTT.

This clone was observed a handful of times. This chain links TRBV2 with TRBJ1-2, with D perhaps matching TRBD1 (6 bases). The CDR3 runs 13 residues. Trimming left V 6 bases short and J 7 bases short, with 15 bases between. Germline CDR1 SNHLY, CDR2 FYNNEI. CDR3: CASRGGRLGGYTF. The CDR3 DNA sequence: TGTGCCAGCAGGGGGGGGCGTCTGGGTGGCTACACCTTC.

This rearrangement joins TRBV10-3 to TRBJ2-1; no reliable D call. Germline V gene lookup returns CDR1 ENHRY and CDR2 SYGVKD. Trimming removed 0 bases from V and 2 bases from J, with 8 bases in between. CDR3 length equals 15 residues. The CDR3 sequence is CAISESPEAYNEQFF. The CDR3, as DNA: TGTGCCATCAGTGAGTCCCCAGAGGCCTACAATGAGCAGTTCTTC.

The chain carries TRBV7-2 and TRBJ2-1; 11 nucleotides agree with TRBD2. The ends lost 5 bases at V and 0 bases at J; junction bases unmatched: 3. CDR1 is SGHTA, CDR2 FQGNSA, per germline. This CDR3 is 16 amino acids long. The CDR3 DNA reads TGTGCCAGCAGCGTTGGGACTAGCGGCTCCTACAATGAGCAGTTCTTC. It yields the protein CASSVGTSGSYNEQFF.

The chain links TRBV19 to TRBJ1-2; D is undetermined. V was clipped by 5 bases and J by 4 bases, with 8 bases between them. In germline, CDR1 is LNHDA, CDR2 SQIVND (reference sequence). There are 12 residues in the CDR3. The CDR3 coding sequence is TGTGCCAGTAGTCAGGACTCCTATGGCTACACCTTC. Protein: CASSQDSYGYTF.

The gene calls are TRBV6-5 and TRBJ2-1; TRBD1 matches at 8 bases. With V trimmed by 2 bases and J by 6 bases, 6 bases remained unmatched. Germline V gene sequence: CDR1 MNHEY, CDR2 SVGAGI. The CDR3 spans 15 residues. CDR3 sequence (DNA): TGTGCCAGCAGTTACCAGACAGGGGCCGGCAATGAGCAGTTCTTC. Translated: CASSYQTGAGNEQFF.

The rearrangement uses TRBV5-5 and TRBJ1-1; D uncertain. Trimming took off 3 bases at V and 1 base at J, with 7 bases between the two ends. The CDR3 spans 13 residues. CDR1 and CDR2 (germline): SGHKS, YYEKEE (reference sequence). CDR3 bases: TGTGCCAGCAGCTGGTACAGGAACACTGAAGCTTTCTTT. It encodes CASSWYRNTEAFF.

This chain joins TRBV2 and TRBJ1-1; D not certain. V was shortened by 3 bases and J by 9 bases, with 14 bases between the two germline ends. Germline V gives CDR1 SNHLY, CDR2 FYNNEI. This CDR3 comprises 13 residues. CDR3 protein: CASSDYVTPQAFF. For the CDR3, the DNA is TGTGCCAGCAGTGATTATGTAACGCCGCAAGCTTTCTTT.

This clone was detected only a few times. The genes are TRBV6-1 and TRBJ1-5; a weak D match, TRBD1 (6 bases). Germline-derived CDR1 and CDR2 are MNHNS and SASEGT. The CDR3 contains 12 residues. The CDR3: CASRGDNQPQHF. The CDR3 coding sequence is TGTGCGAGTAGGGGGGACAATCAGCCCCAGCATTTT.

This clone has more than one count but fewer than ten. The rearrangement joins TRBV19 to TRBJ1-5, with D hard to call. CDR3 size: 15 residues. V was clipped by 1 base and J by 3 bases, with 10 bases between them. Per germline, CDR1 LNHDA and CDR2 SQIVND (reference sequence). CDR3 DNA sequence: TGTGCCAGTAGTATAGGGCCCAACTTCAATCAGCCCCAGCATTTT. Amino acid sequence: CASSIGPNFNQPQHF.

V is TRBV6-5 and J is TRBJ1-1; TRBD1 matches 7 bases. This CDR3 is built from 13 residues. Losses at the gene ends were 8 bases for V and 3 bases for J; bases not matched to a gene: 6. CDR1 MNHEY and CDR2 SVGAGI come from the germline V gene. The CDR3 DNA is TGTGCCAGCCTCGGGACAGTCGACACTGAAGCTTTCTTT. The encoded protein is CASLGTVDTEAFF.

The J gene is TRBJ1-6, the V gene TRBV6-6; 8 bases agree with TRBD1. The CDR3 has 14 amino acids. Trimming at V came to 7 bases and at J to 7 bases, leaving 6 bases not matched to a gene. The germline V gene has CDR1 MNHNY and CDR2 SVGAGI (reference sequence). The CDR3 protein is CASTQGAENSPLHF. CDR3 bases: TGTGCCAGCACCCAGGGGGCGGAGAATTCACCCCTCCACTTT.

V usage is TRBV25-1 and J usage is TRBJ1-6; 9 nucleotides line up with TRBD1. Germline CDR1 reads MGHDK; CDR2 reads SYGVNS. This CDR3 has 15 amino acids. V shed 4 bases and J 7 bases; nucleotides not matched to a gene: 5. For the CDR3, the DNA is TGTGCCAGCAGTGGGATGACAGGGGGAAATTCACCCCTCCACTTT. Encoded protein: CASSGMTGGNSPLHF.

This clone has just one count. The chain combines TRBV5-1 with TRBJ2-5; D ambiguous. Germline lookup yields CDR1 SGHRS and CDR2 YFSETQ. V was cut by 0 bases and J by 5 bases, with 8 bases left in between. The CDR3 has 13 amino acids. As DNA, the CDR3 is TGCGCCAGCAGCTTGGCCCCCGCCGAGACCCAGTACTTC. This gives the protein CASSLAPAETQYF.

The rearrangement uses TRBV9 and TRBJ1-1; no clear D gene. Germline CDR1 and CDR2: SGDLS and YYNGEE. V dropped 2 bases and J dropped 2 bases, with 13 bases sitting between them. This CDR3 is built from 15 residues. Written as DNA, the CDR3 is TGTGCCAGCAGCGTCGACGTACAAAGAAACACTGAAGCTTTCTTT. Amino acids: CASSVDVQRNTEAFF.

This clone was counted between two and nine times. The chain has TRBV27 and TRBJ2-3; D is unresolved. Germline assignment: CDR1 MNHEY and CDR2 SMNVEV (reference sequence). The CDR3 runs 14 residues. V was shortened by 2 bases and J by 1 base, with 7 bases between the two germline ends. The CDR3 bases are TGTGCCAGCAGTTTAACGTCTGGCACAGATACGCAGTATTTT. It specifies CASSLTSGTDTQYF.

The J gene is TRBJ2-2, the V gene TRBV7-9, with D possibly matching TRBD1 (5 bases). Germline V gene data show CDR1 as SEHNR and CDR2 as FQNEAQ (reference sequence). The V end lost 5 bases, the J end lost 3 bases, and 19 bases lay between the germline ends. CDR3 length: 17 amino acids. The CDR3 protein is CASSPRGGRSDTGELFF. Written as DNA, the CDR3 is TGTGCCAGCAGCCCTAGGGGTGGTAGGTCGGACACCGGGGAGCTGTTTTTT.

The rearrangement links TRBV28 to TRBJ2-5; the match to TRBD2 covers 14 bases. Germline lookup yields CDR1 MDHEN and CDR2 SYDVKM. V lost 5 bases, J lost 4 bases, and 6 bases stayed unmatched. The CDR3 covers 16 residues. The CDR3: CASSPLGTSGRETQYF. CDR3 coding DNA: TGTGCCAGCAGTCCTTTAGGGACTAGCGGGAGAGAGACCCAGTACTTC.

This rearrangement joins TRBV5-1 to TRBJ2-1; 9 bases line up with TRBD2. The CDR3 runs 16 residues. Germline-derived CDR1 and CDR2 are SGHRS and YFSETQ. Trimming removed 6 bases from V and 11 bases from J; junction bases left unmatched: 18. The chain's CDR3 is CASTPNSGSYGLKQFF. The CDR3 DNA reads TGCGCCAGCACTCCTAATAGCGGGAGTTACGGATTAAAGCAGTTCTTC.

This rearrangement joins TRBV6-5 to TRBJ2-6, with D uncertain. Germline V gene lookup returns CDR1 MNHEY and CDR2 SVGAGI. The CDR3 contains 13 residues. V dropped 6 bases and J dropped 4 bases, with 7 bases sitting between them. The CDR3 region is CASRERGANVLTF. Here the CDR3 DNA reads TGTGCCAGCAGGGAAAGAGGGGCCAACGTCCTGACTTTC.